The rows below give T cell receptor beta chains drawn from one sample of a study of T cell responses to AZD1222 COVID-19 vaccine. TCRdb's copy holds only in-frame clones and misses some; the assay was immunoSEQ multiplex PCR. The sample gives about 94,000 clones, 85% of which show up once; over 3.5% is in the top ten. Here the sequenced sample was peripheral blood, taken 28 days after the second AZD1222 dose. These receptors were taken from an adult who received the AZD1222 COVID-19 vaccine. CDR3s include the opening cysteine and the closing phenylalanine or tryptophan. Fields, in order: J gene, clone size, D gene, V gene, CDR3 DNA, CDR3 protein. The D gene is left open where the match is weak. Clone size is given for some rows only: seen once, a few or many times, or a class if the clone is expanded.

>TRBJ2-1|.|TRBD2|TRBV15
TGTGCCACCAGCAGAGATGAAGGCGGAGTAGCGGGGATCTACAATGAGCAGTTCTTC
CATSRDEGGVAGIYNEQFF
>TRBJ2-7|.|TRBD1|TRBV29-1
TGCAGCGTTGGGGGACAGGCCTACGAGCAGTACTTC
CSVGGQAYEQYF
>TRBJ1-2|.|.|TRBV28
TGTGCCACCAAACTCTATGGCTACACCTTC
CATKLYGYTF
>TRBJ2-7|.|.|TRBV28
TGTGCCAGCAGCGACGAGCAGTACTTC
CASSDEQYF
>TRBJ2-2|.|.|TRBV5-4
TGTGCCAGCAGCGGCAAGTTATCGAACACCGGGGAGCTGTTTTTT
CASSGKLSNTGELFF
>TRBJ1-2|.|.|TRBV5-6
TGTGCCAGCAGCTTGGGGACGGGGCAGGAATTTAACTATGGCTACACCTTC
CASSLGTGQEFNYGYTF
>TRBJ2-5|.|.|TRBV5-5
TGTGCCAGCAGCCGCCGGAACCTGGCCCAGACCCTGGGGGGCCAAGAGACCCAGTACTTC
CASSRRNLAQTLGGQETQYF
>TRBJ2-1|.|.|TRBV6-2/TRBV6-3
TGTGCCAGCAGTTACTCGATGTTTGCAACGGGCAATGAGCAGTTCTTC
CASSYSMFATGNEQFF
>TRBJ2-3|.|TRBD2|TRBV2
TGTGCCAGCAGGCAAACTAGCGCCACAGATACGCAGTATTTT
CASRQTSATDTQYF
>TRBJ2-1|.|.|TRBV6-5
TGTGCCAGCAGTTACTCCCCGAGCAGCCACAATGAGCAGTTCTTC
CASSYSPSSHNEQFF
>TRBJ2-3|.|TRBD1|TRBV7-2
TGTGCCAGCAGCTTGGACAGGGTCACAGATACGCAGTATTTT
CASSLDRVTDTQYF
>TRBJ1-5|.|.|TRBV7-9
TGTGCCAGCACCAAAGCTGGCGGGGGCGATCAGCCCCAGCATTTT
CASTKAGGGDQPQHF
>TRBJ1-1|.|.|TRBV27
TGTGCCAGCAGCCCGGGTTGGGGGAAGGGGACTGAAGCTTTCTTT
CASSPGWGKGTEAFF
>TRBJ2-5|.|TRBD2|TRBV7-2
TGTGCCGCAAGGGGTAGCGGGAGGGCAGGAGAGACCCAGTACTTC
CAARGSGRAGETQYF
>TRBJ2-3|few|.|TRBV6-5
TGTGCCTGCAGACTAGCAGATACGCAGTATTTT
CACRLADTQYF
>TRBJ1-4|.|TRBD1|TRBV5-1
TGCGCCAGCAGCTTGGAACCACGGACAGGGCAGACTGAAAAACTGTTTTTT
CASSLEPRTGQTEKLFF
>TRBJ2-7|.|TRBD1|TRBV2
TGTGCCAGCAGGCGGACAGGGGAGTCCTACGAGCAGTACTTC
CASRRTGESYEQYF
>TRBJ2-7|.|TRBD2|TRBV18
TGTGCCAGCTCCACCATAGGGACTAGCTTTGCCGAGCAGTACTTC
CASSTIGTSFAEQYF
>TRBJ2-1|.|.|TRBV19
TGTGCCAGTAGTGCGACCTGGAGACGGAGACCGGGTACACCCAATGAGCAGTTCTTC
CASSATWRRRPGTPNEQFF
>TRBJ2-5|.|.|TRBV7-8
TGTGCCAGCAGCTTTCGGGGGGCTGAGCGAGAGACCCAGTACTTC
CASSFRGAERETQYF
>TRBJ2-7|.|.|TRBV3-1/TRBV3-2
TGTGCCAGCAGCCAGGCTTACGAGCAGTACTTC
CASSQAYEQYF
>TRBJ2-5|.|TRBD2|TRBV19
TGTGCCAGTAGCGGGAGGGCCCCCGAACAAGAGACCCAGTACTTC
CASSGRAPEQETQYF
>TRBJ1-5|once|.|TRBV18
TGTGCCAGCTCACGCTCAGGTCAAGGACAGCCCCAGCATTTT
CASSRSGQGQPQHF
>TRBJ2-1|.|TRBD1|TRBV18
TGTGCCAGCTCCCCGGGACAGGGGAACAATGAGCAGTTCTTC
CASSPGQGNNEQFF
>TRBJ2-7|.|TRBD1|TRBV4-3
TGCGCCAGCAGCCAAGGACAGGGGGCCTACGAGCAGTACTTC
CASSQGQGAYEQYF
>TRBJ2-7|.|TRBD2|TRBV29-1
TGCAGCGTTCCTATCGGAGCGGGAGGGTACGAGCAGTACTTC
CSVPIGAGGYEQYF
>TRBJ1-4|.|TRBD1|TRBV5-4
TGTGCCAGCAGCTTGGTAGGGACAGGGACAACTAATGAAAAACTGTTTTTT
CASSLVGTGTTNEKLFF
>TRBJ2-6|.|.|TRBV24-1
TGTGCCACCAGTGACGGGACATCAGCCAACGTCCTGACTTTC
CATSDGTSANVLTF
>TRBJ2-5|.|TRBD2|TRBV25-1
TGTGCCACCCAACCACCGGGAGGGCCGCGGGAGACCCAGTACTTC
CATQPPGGPRETQYF
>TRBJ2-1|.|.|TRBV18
TGTGCCAGCTCACCACCGATCGGGGGTTGGAATGAGCAGTTCTTC
CASSPPIGGWNEQFF
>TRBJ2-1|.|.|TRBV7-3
TGTGCCAGCAGCTTTTCGGAAAACAATGAGCAGTTCTTC
CASSFSENNEQFF
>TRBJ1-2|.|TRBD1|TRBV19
TGTGCCAGTAGTGCCGGGACAGGTCAACATGGCTACACCTTC
CASSAGTGQHGYTF
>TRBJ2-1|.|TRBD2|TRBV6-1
TGTGCCAGCAGTGAACACGATAGCGGGGGCTCCTACAATGAGCAGTTCTTC
CASSEHDSGGSYNEQFF